These T cell receptor beta chains were read from a single sample in a study of memory CD4+ T cells and cytomegalovirus serostatus. Using immunoSEQ multiplex PCR, the repertoire was profiled, and TCRdb retains in-frame clones only, with some absent. The table shows 35,000 to 50,000 clones, with more than 60% occurring only once. The sample taken for sequencing was memory CD4+ T cells from blood. The receptors shown here come from an adult in good health and CMV-seronegative. Both conserved end residues are part of each CDR3. The D gene is left open where the match is weak. Size is stated for part of the rows, as once, few or many counts, or as a class when the clone is expanded.

-,TRBD1,TRBJ1-4,TRBV19,CASSIGPGGTTNEKLFF,TGTGCCAGTAGTATCGGCCCAGGGGGAACAACTAATGAAAAACTGTTTTTT
-,TRBD2,TRBJ2-7,TRBV18,CASSRGLAGEAEQYF,TGTGCCAGCTCTCGCGGACTAGCGGGGGAGGCCGAGCAGTACTTC
-,-,TRBJ2-1,TRBV29-1,CSVYDRFGEQFF,TGCAGCGTCTACGACAGGTTTGGTGAGCAGTTCTTC
-,-,TRBJ1-2,TRBV4-2,CASSPDPDAPLYGYTF,TGTGCCAGCAGCCCCGACCCGGACGCGCCCCTCTATGGCTACACCTTC
-,-,TRBJ1-1,TRBV12-5,CASGLKSGRINTEAFF,TGTGCTAGTGGTTTAAAAAGCGGCCGGATAAACACTGAAGCTTTCTTT
-,-,TRBJ2-5,TRBV27,CASSKLGQEDGTQYF,TGTGCCAGCAGTAAATTGGGCCAAGAAGATGGGACCCAGTACTTC
-,TRBD1,TRBJ2-7,TRBV18,CASSHSTGGLNEQYF,TGTGCCAGCTCACACTCGACAGGGGGGCTAAACGAGCAGTACTTC
-,TRBD1,TRBJ2-5,TRBV29-1,CSARQGAFQETQYF,TGCAGCGCTCGACAGGGGGCCTTCCAAGAGACCCAGTACTTC
-,-,TRBJ1-2,TRBV28,CASKSSLYGYTF,TGTGCCAGCAAGTCATCGCTCTATGGCTACACCTTC
-,TRBD2,TRBJ2-1,TRBV7-9,CASSFFSGGLDEQFF,TGTGCCAGCAGCTTTTTTAGCGGGGGGTTAGATGAGCAGTTCTTC
-,-,TRBJ2-2,TRBV9,CASSVEMGARNTGELFF,TGTGCCAGCAGCGTAGAAATGGGCGCGCGGAACACCGGGGAGCTGTTTTTT
-,-,TRBJ1-2,TRBV6-6,CASSPVEFYGYTF,TGTGCCAGCAGCCCAGTGGAGTTCTATGGCTACACCTTC
-,-,TRBJ2-7,TRBV7-9,CASSQLSYEQYF,TGTGCCAGCAGCCAACTTTCGTACGAGCAGTACTTC
-,-,TRBJ1-1,TRBV28,CASSLWSRGLGEAFF,TGTGCCAGCAGTTTATGGTCCCGAGGGCTGGGTGAAGCTTTCTTT
-,-,TRBJ1-5,TRBV6-5,CASSSNNQPQHF,TGTGCCAGCAGTTCGAACAATCAGCCCCAGCATTTT
-,-,TRBJ1-1,TRBV6-6,CASSPILYTEAFF,TGTGCCAGCAGTCCCATCCTCTACACTGAAGCTTTCTTT
-,TRBD1,TRBJ2-5,TRBV11-2,CASSLRGTGGLETQYF,TGTGCCAGCAGCTTACGGGGGACAGGGGGCCTCGAGACCCAGTACTTC
-,TRBD1,TRBJ2-5,TRBV18,CASSEDREASETQYF,TGTGCCAGCTCAGAGGACAGGGAAGCGTCGGAGACCCAGTACTTC
-,-,TRBJ2-3,TRBV29-1,CSGDLFDTQYF,TGCAGCGGGGACCTGTTCGATACGCAGTATTTT
-,-,TRBJ1-2,TRBV7-2,CASSLPPGVNGYTF,TGTGCCAGCAGCTTACCGCCAGGGGTGAATGGCTACACCTTC
-,-,TRBJ1-6,TRBV7-6,CASSLGQPRNTNSPLHF,TGTGCCAGCAGCTTAGGCCAGCCCCGGAATACCAATTCACCCCTCCACTTT
-,-,TRBJ1-1,TRBV11-2,CASSLRRQVNTEAFF,TGTGCCAGCAGCTTGAGGAGACAGGTGAACACTGAAGCTTTCTTT
-,-,TRBJ1-2,TRBV30,CAWSSTARGYTF,TGTGCCTGGAGTTCGACCGCCCGCGGCTACACCTTC
-,-,TRBJ2-7,TRBV6-1,CASRLADWQYF,TGTGCCAGCAGGCTCGCTGATTGGCAGTACTTC
-,-,TRBJ1-1,TRBV5-6,CASSFLGVGNTEAFF,TGTGCCAGCAGCTTTTTGGGGGTAGGGAACACTGAAGCTTTCTTT
-,-,TRBJ2-5,TRBV7-8,CASTPRGREETQYF,TGTGCCAGCACGCCAAGGGGGCGGGAGGAGACCCAGTACTTC
-,-,TRBJ2-5,TRBV18,CASSPEQGTQYF,TGTGCCAGCTCACCTGAGCAGGGGACCCAGTACTTC
few,-,TRBJ1-1,TRBV2,CASTSRAEAFF,TGTGCCAGCACAAGTCGGGCTGAAGCTTTCTTT
-,-,TRBJ1-1,TRBV27,CASRRDAGSEAFF,TGTGCCAGCAGGCGTGATGCAGGGTCTGAAGCTTTCTTT
-,-,TRBJ2-2,TRBV4-1,CASSPGGELFF,TGCGCCAGCAGCCCCGGGGGGGAGCTGTTTTTT
-,-,TRBJ2-1,TRBV5-8,CASSLVGTHNEQFF,TGTGCCAGCAGCTTGGTAGGGACTCACAATGAGCAGTTCTTC
-,TRBD1,TRBJ2-7,TRBV27,CASSSYRGGYEQYF,TGTGCCAGCAGTTCATACAGGGGCGGCTACGAGCAGTACTTC
-,-,TRBJ1-6,TRBV5-4,CASSFGVDSYNSPLHF,TGTGCCAGCAGCTTCGGGGTAGACTCCTATAATTCACCCCTCCACTTT
-,-,TRBJ2-1,TRBV7-2,CASSLVGGANEQFF,TGTGCCAGCAGCTTAGTTGGGGGAGCTAATGAGCAGTTCTTC
few,-,TRBJ1-1,TRBV30,CASVPNTEAFF,TGTGCCTCGGTCCCGAACACTGAAGCTTTCTTT
-,-,TRBJ1-1,TRBV18,CASSPLRDTEAFF,TGTGCCAGCTCACCACTGAGGGACACTGAAGCTTTCTTT
-,TRBD1,TRBJ1-2,TRBV18,CASSPFGTENYGYTF,TGTGCCAGCTCACCCTTCGGGACAGAGAACTATGGCTACACCTTC
-,-,TRBJ2-5,TRBV30,CAWTLQETQYF,TGTGCCTGGACTTTACAAGAGACCCAGTACTTC
-,TRBD1,TRBJ2-1,TRBV2,CARDRDRGMNEQFF,TGTGCCAGAGACCGGGACAGGGGGATGAATGAGCAGTTCTTC
-,TRBD2,TRBJ2-7,TRBV11-2,CASSAVRGVSYEQYF,TGTGCCAGCAGCGCTGTTCGGGGGGTCTCCTACGAGCAGTACTTC
-,-,TRBJ1-1,TRBV9,CASSVAAGTEAFF,TGTGCCAGCAGCGTAGCCGCTGGCACTGAAGCTTTCTTT
medium-sized,-,TRBJ1-1,TRBV5-1,CASSFTGTGTEAFF,TGCGCCAGCAGCTTTACAGGGACCGGCACTGAAGCTTTCTTT
-,-,TRBJ1-6,TRBV14,CASSQFGLDRSSYNSPLHF,TGTGCCAGCAGCCAATTCGGTCTGGATCGGAGCTCCTATAATTCACCCCTCCACTTT
-,-,TRBJ1-1,TRBV19,CASSIDPEVEAFF,TGTGCCAGTAGTATAGATCCAGAGGTTGAAGCTTTCTTT
-,-,TRBJ2-3,TRBV10-3,CAISEYTDTQYF,TGTGCCATCAGTGAGTATACCGATACGCAGTATTTT
-,-,TRBJ1-2,TRBV7-8,CASSLVSQGYGYTF,TGTGCCAGCAGCTTAGTTAGCCAGGGCTATGGCTACACCTTC
-,TRBD1,TRBJ1-1,TRBV30,CAWRDRVTEAFF,TGTGCCTGGAGGGACAGGGTCACTGAAGCTTTCTTT
-,-,TRBJ2-5,TRBV5-4,CASSLPKETQYF,TGTGCCAGCAGCTTGCCCAAAGAGACCCAGTACTTC
-,-,TRBJ1-5,TRBV27,CANPPDQPQHF,TGTGCCAACCCGCCTGATCAGCCCCAGCATTTT
once,-,TRBJ2-5,TRBV9,CASSVGLGYQETQYF,TGTGCCAGCAGCGTGGGACTGGGGTACCAAGAGACCCAGTACTTC
-,-,TRBJ2-3,TRBV5-8,CASSLARGVTTDTQYF,TGTGCCAGCAGCTTGGCCCGAGGGGTCACCACAGATACGCAGTATTTT
-,TRBD1,TRBJ2-1,TRBV2,CASSERDRSSYNEQFF,TGTGCCAGCAGTGAAAGGGACAGGAGCTCCTACAATGAGCAGTTCTTC
-,-,TRBJ1-5,TRBV6-1,CASSEGHNQPQHF,TGTGCCAGCAGTGAGGGACACAATCAGCCCCAGCATTTT
-,-,TRBJ2-2,TRBV14,CASSQRFSTGELFF,TGTGCCAGCAGCCAACGCTTTTCCACCGGGGAGCTGTTTTTT
-,-,TRBJ1-4,TRBV19,CASMLDEKLFF,TGTGCCAGTATGTTGGATGAAAAACTGTTTTTT
few,-,TRBJ1-6,TRBV10-3,CAISGQENSPLHF,TGTGCCATCAGTGGACAGGAGAATTCACCCCTCCACTTT
-,-,TRBJ2-1,TRBV5-8,CASSLGSSYNEQFF,TGTGCCAGCAGCTTGGGCTCCAGCTACAATGAGCAGTTCTTC